The 21 T cell receptor beta chains presented below share a single source sample, sequenced in a study of CD8+ T cells in alopecia areata. cDNA reverse transcribed from extracted RNA served as the sequencing template. Sequenced by immunoSEQ multiplex PCR; TCRdb stores in-frame clones only, minus some. Found here are 90,000 to 130,000 clones, under 60% of them singletons; the top ten hold 20% to 30%. Sequenced sample: NKG2D-low CD8+ T cells sorted from blood. Every receptor here comes from a human donor with alopecia areata.

This clone was observed a handful of times. This chain links TRBV7-3 with TRBJ2-3, with D perhaps TRBD1 (5 bases). CDR1 is SGHTA and CDR2 is FQGTGA in the germline V gene. V lost 6 bases to trimming and J lost 3 bases, with 10 bases between them. The CDR3 is 13 residues long. As DNA, the CDR3 is TGTGCCAGCAGAGCCGACAGTACAGATACGCAGTATTTT. Translated: CASRADSTDTQYF.

This clone was detected only a few times. The chain joins TRBV4-1 to TRBJ2-2; D is uncertain. CDR3 length: 15 residues. V gave up 0 bases and J gave up 1 base, with 6 bases separating them. Germline V CDR1 and CDR2: MGHRA, YSYEKL. The DNA of the CDR3 is TGCGCCAGCAGCCAAGAAGGACGGAACACCGGGGAGCTGTTTTTT. This codes for CASSQEGRNTGELFF.

V is TRBV2 and J is TRBJ2-7, with 9 bases identical to TRBD1. This CDR3 has 14 amino acids. V shed 3 bases and J 4 bases; nucleotides not matched to a gene: 4. Germline loops: CDR1 SNHLY, CDR2 FYNNEI. The CDR3 bases are TGTGCCAGCAGTGAGACAGGGGGGGATTACGAGCAGTACTTC. Amino acid sequence: CASSETGGDYEQYF.

The chain recombines TRBV29-1 with TRBJ2-3, with 9 positions matching TRBD1. V shed 6 bases and J 10 bases; nucleotides not matched to a gene: 17. This CDR3 region has 15 residues. Germline CDR1 is SQVTM and CDR2 is ANQGSEA. CDR3 nucleotide sequence: TGCAGCGTGACTGCCCGGGACAGGGTTTCCTCGGCGCAGTATTTT. Translating gives CSVTARDRVSSAQYF.

In regard to this clone: The junction departs from germline at one end; a sequencing error may be responsible. The chain employs TRBV4-1 and TRBJ1-2, with 7 bases aligning to TRBD1. The CDR3 is 13 residues long. Germline V gene sequence: CDR1 MGHRA, CDR2 YSYEKL. DNA for the CDR3: TGCGCCAGCAGCCAAACGTCGACAGGGTACGATATCTTC. Protein product: CASSQTSTGYDIF.

The chain carries TRBV19 and TRBJ1-1, with D unresolved. The CDR3 covers 13 residues. From germline, CDR1 is LNHDA and CDR2 SQIVND (reference sequence). The germline V and J ends were trimmed by 5 bases and 5 bases, with 12 bases remaining between them. For the CDR3, the DNA is TGTGCCAGTAGTGCCTACAGTAGTACTGAAGCTTTCTTT. It specifies CASSAYSSTEAFF.

The chain links TRBV28 to TRBJ2-2; D remains ambiguous. Trimming removed 5 bases from V and 2 bases from J, with 9 bases in between. Germline V CDR1 and CDR2: MDHEN, SYDVKM. This CDR3 is 14 amino acids long. This CDR3 is CASSPAPNTGELFF. The CDR3 nucleotides read TGTGCCAGCAGTCCCGCCCCAAACACCGGGGAGCTGTTTTTT.

The chain combines TRBV4-1 with TRBJ2-3, with 7 nucleotides matching TRBD2. The V gene end was trimmed by 4 bases and the J gene end by 2 bases; junction bases not matched to a gene: 12. The CDR3 covers 17 residues. Germline V lookup: CDR1 MGHRA, CDR2 YSYEKL. The CDR3 loop reads CASSLKGGTINTDTQYF. The CDR3 DNA follows: TGCGCCAGCAGCCTCAAGGGAGGGACGATCAACACAGATACGCAGTATTTT.

The V and J genes are TRBV19 and TRBJ1-1; D ambiguous. Germline lookup yields CDR1 LNHDA and CDR2 SQIVND (reference sequence). Trimming cost V 3 bases and J 1 base, with 6 bases left between them. The CDR3 has 13 amino acids. CDR3 region: CASSIEQNTEAFF. The CDR3, as DNA: TGTGCCAGTAGTATCGAGCAGAACACTGAAGCTTTCTTT.

A few counts support this clone. This chain uses TRBV10-3 with TRBJ2-3; 7 bases are a match to TRBD2. J was trimmed by 0 bases and V by 7 bases; bases with no gene match: 4. This CDR3 has 14 amino acids. CDR1 ENHRY and CDR2 SYGVKD come from the germline V gene. The CDR3, as DNA: TGTGCCATCATAAGCGGGACTAGCACAGATACGCAGTATTTT. Translated, it gives CAIISGTSTDTQYF.

The chain links TRBV28 to TRBJ2-7, with D perhaps matching TRBD1 (6 bases). Germline V gene data show CDR1 as MDHEN and CDR2 as SYDVKM. Trimming shortened V by 6 bases and J by 2 bases, and 11 bases separated the two germline ends. This CDR3 comprises 13 residues. In DNA form, the CDR3 reads TGTGCCAGCAGCCACGGACAGCCCTACGAGCAGTACTTC. Its translation is CASSHGQPYEQYF.

The genes are TRBV28 and TRBJ2-5; TRBD2 agrees at 7 bases. From germline, CDR1 is MDHEN and CDR2 SYDVKM. The CDR3 has 12 amino acids. This CDR3 is CPPSGKPETQYF. In nucleotides, the CDR3 is TGTCCCCCTAGCGGAAAACCAGAGACCCAGTACTTC. The full variable domain, in which reference TRBV28 and TRBJ2-5 provide the parts outside the CDR3, is DVKVTQSSRYLVKRTGEKVFLECVQDMDHENMFWYRQDPGLGLRLIYFSYDVKMKEKGDIPEGYSVSREKKERFSLILESASTNQTSMYLCPPSGKPETQYFGPGTRLLVL.

The chain is built from TRBV19 and TRBJ1-1; tentatively, D is TRBD1 (5 bases). The CDR3 consists of 11 residues. Germline CDR1 and CDR2: LNHDA and SQIVND (reference sequence). The V end lost 5 bases, the J end lost 8 bases, and 9 bases lay between the germline ends. This CDR3 is CASSETVEAFF. CDR3 coding DNA: TGTGCCAGTAGTGAGACAGTCGAAGCTTTCTTT. Using reference TRBV19 and TRBJ1-1 for the parts outside the CDR3, the full variable domain is DGGITQSPKYLFRKEGQNVTLSCEQNLNHDAMYWYRQDPGQGLRLIYYSQIVNDFQKGDIAEGYSVSREKKESFPLTVTSAQKNPTAFYLCASSETVEAFFGQGTRLTVV.

V usage is TRBV6-7 and J usage is TRBJ2-4, with TRBD2 matching 9 bases. Being an ORF, TRBV6-7 has a function that is uncertain. Trimming at V came to 10 bases and at J to 0 bases, leaving 19 bases not matched to a gene. This CDR3 is built from 19 residues. In nucleotides, the CDR3 is TGTGCCATGGACCGAACGACTAGCGGCCCTACGGGAGCCAAAAACATTCAGTACTTC. Residues: CAMDRTTSGPTGAKNIQYF.

This clone was found a few times. The genes are TRBV19 and TRBJ1-5; the D is unclear. Trimming shortened V by 5 bases and J by 2 bases, and 7 bases separated the two germline ends. The CDR3 is 13 residues long. The germline gives CDR1 LNHDA, CDR2 SQIVND (reference sequence). DNA for the CDR3: TGTGCCAGTAGTTGGAGGGGCAATCAGCCCCAGCATTTT. Translating gives CASSWRGNQPQHF. Supplemented by reference TRBV19 and TRBJ1-5, the full variable domain reads DGGITQSPKYLFRKEGQNVTLSCEQNLNHDAMYWYRQDPGQGLRLIYYSQIVNDFQKGDIAEGYSVSREKKESFPLTVTSAQKNPTAFYLCASSWRGNQPQHFGDGTRLSIL.

This clone showed up just a few times. This chain joins TRBV29-1 and TRBJ2-1; D may be TRBD1 or TRBD2 (5 bases each). The CDR3 extends over 14 amino acids. The V end lost 4 bases, the J end lost 5 bases, and 15 bases lay between the germline ends. Germline CDR1 SQVTM, CDR2 ANQGSEA. The chain's CDR3 is CSVGGGQKNNEQFF. The CDR3, as DNA: TGCAGCGTTGGGGGCGGGCAGAAAAACAATGAGCAGTTCTTC.

This chain connects TRBV29-1 to TRBJ2-3, with D possibly matching TRBD1 (5 bases). CDR1 SQVTM and CDR2 ANQGSEA come from the germline V gene. The CDR3 is 12 amino acids. Trimming removed 7 bases from V and 4 bases from J, with 12 bases in between. The CDR3 DNA is TGCAGCGCGGTAGGGGCAGCAGATACGCAGTATTTT. It codes for CSAVGAADTQYF.

This clone is a singleton in its sample. The chain is built from TRBV7-2 and TRBJ1-4, with D tentatively TRBD1 (6 bases). The V end lost 4 bases, the J end lost 6 bases, and 12 bases lay between the germline ends. The CDR3 totals 14 residues. Germline CDR1 SGHTA, CDR2 FQGNSA. The CDR3 protein is CASSSPDSDEKLFF. CDR3 DNA: TGTGCCAGCAGCTCCCCGGACAGTGATGAAAAACTGTTTTTT. Variable domain in full (rest from reference TRBV7-2 and TRBJ1-4): GAGVSQSPSNKVTEKGKDVELRCDPISGHTALYWYRQSLGQGLEFLIYFQGNSAPDKSGLPSDRFSAERTGGSVSTLTIQRTQQEDSAVYLCASSSPDSDEKLFFGSGTQLSVL.

The chain is built from TRBV6-1 and TRBJ2-1; D is unclear. This CDR3 is built from 10 residues. The V end was cut by 7 bases, the J end by 8 bases, with 6 bases between. Germline values: CDR1 MNHNS, CDR2 SASEGT. The CDR3 DNA is TGTGCCAGCACCCGTGATGAGCAGTTCTTC. Its protein product is CASTRDEQFF.

The chain has TRBV5-4 and TRBJ2-6; no firm D call. V was clipped by 0 bases and J by 0 bases, with 10 bases between them. Germline CDR1 is SGHNT and CDR2 is YYREEE (reference sequence). CDR3 length: 17 residues. The CDR3 protein is CASSLDQTLSGANVLTF. CDR3 nucleotides: TGTGCCAGCAGCTTGGACCAAACCCTCTCTGGGGCCAACGTCCTGACTTTC.

The chain employs TRBV6-6 and TRBJ1-2; D is perhaps TRBD1 (6 bases). V was pared by 11 bases and J by 2 bases, with 12 bases between. Germline lookup yields CDR1 MNHNY and CDR2 SVGAGI (reference sequence). This CDR3 contains 12 residues. CDR3 coding DNA: TGTGCCTCCCTAGGGGGGAACTATGGCTACACCTTC. This sequence encodes CASLGGNYGYTF.